This TCR beta chain was identified in a study of PD-1 blockade in classical Hodgkin lymphoma. Overall study: Every 2 weeks, patients had 3 mg/kg nivolumab intravenously.

This clone appeared once. Its specificity is unknown. The V gene's germline CDR1 is SGDLS and CDR2 YYNGEE. The trim removed 4 bases at V and 1 base at J, leaving 3 bases unmatched. CDR3 size: 14 residues. The time point is: cycle 4 day 1 (C4D1), after less than seven weeks of nivolumab. Every one of the patients relapsed after autologous stem cell transplantation (brentuximab vedotin exposure was variable). Magnetic negative selection was used to purify CD4+ T cells from PBMCs that had been thawed. Best response was recorded as complete response, partial response or progressive disease. Regarding the study as a whole: It was reported that newly diagnosed patients had less baseline TCR diversity than healthy donors. Any patient who commenced nivolumab under 1 year after ASCT was excluded.

TCRdb's table, derived via immunoSEQ multiplex PCR, lists solely in-frame clones and lacks some. The data show around 9,500 clones, about 68% seen once. This specimen consisted of CD4+ T cells from blood, obtained before the fourth cycle of nivolumab. The source is a human donor with classical Hodgkin lymphoma. J is TRBJ1-2 and V is TRBV9; 8 nucleotides match TRBD1. CDR3 bases: TGTGCCAGCAGCCCGACAGGGGATAACTATGGCTACACCTTC. This translates into CASSPTGDNYGYTF.